This T cell receptor beta chain emerged from a study of T cell responses to AZD1222 COVID-19 vaccine (dated by TCRdb to about 2021). Some background on the complete study: TCR sequencing covered roughly 230 trial participants: 207 given two doses of AZD1222 and 26 given two doses of MenACWY control vaccine. Enrollment into the trials was organized by age into subgroups of 18-55, 56-69 and 70-plus years, and those subgroups contained roughly 160, 29 and 62 TCR-sequenced participants, respectively. General findings and caveats noted by the study authors: Spike-specific TCR breadth and depth rose significantly after two AZD1222 doses compared with day 0 and with MenACWY recipients. In the small 56-69-year group, the increase in depth fell short of significance, most likely because of low power. Conclusions about previously exposed vaccinees were limited because only six or seven AZD1222 recipients were SARS-CoV-2 seropositive at baseline. The vaccine-associated CD4 TCRs covered the entire spike protein, and the dominant responses fell in regions 160-218 and 743-854. Because no day 14 peak-response samples were available, repertoires were characterized only after the peak T cell response. Most participants were white British and females outnumbered males, and the authors suggested that clonal diversity may have been underestimated. Reportedly, almost half of the unique spike-specific TCRs recognized epitopes lying outside the regions that are mutated in the B.1.351 and B.1.1.7 variants.

The CDR3 regions of human TCRbeta chains were analyzed by immunosequencing. The original methods were these. Repertoire TCRs were matched against a reference library of SARS-CoV-2-specific TCRs generated with the MIRA antigen-specificity platform. Breadth meant the fraction of unique TCRs that were SARS-CoV-2-associated, whereas depth meant the fraction of total T cells that were SARS-CoV-2-associated. Each spike-specific TCR was assigned to its reactive spike region and to a CD4 or CD8 class using the MIRA data. Log10-transformed breadth and depth values were compared by one-way ANOVA with Sidak's multiple comparisons tests. TCRdb's version of the immuneACCESS table is confined to in-frame rearrangements and falls short of the full clone set. An unresolved V gene accounts for under half of the shortfall where checked; the remainder is of unknown origin. The V and J calls and clone size were taken over from that table, and D and trimming were inferred from the DNA. The sample data list about 180,000 clones, and 94% of these were observed just once. About 1.5% of the sample is held by the ten biggest clonotypes.

Trimmed from V: 6 bases; trimmed from J: 5 bases; junction bases lacking a gene match: 4. Reading from cysteine to phenylalanine, the CDR3 counts 13 amino acids. Only the CDR3 portion is preserved as DNA: 39 bases, with reading frame beginning at the first base. Comment on this clone: This receptor's antigen is unknown. No base quality information exists; no much larger clone differs at one position. At the DNA level, this CDR3 is encoded by other sequences in the same sample as well.

The time point label of this sample denotes: about 28 days (+/-7) after the second vaccine dose. AZD1222 recipients with second doses at about 4 weeks or about 12 weeks were pooled, because spike-specific TCR depth and breadth did not differ between schedules. Vaccinee samples came from UK trials COV001 and COV002, including a single-blind randomized controlled phase 2/3 trial of AZD1222 (ChAdOx1 nCoV-19) in healthy adults. For TCRbeta chain sequencing, PBMC samples were collected from trial participants at day 0 and at day 28 after the second dose. The sample was peripheral blood, taken 28 days after the second AZD1222 dose. This chain is built from TRBV12-3 or TRBV12-4 and TRBJ2-7; 10 central bases correspond to TRBD1. The clonotype was recovered from an adult who received the AZD1222 COVID-19 vaccine. The CDR3 loop reads CASRPGQGNEQYF. The DNA reads as follows: TGTGCCAGCAGGCCGGGACAGGGGAACGAGCAGTACTTC.